A single T cell receptor (beta chain) is shown here with its context. Its target is not known. Data came from immunoSEQ multiplex PCR; TCRdb stores just in-frame clones and leaves some out. The sample shows about 65,000 clones, about 91% of them seen only once. The sample comes from a study of cytomegalovirus exposure and HLA in healthy donors. Study-level information: It was reported in a later analysis that the 120 or so validation repertoires used the same platform as the roughly 640 first-cohort repertoires.

Study-wide findings and caveats: Some TCR beta chains (about 170 of them) were listed as cytomegalovirus-associated. Published work reported that the classifier diagnosed cytomegalovirus status with high specificity and sensitivity.

CDR1 and CDR2 from the germline V gene are SGDLS and YYNGEE. The CDR3 runs to 16 residues. Trimming removed 0 bases from V and 7 bases from J; junction bases left unmatched: 7. The sequencing input was PBMCs. This chain connects TRBV9 to TRBJ2-1; TRBD2 aligns across 10 bases. This TCR was recovered from a woman under 30 in good health and CMV-seronegative. The CDR3 spells CASSVAQRGGANEQFF. CDR3 in DNA: TGTGCCAGCAGCGTAGCCCAGCGGGGGGGCGCGAATGAGCAGTTCTTC.